This T cell receptor beta chain stems from a study of blood T cell repertoires in COVID-19 (dated by TCRdb to 2019 to 2021). Turning to the overall study: Samples from collaborators originated in the United States, Italy and Spain and spanned both the acute and convalescent phases of COVID-19. The prospective study material was composed of cDNA or gDNA derived from T cells, B-cell-depleted T cells, or PBMCs. Deeply sampled blood TCRbeta repertoires from subjects exposed to, actively infected with, or recovered from COVID-19 were included in the dataset. The repertoires were made available in a free public database intended to serve as a resource for research on the immune response to SARS-CoV-2. Samples came from the ongoing ImmuneRACE study (first 160 participants) plus 1,254 subjects from 6 global collaborators. Sample metadata almost always included a de-identified subject ID, COVID-19 status, age in years and sex. HLA class I and class II types, where available, came from metadata supplied by the sample provider rather than from assay-based typing. The paper's findings and limits, for the study overall: The amount of clinical and demographic metadata varied by source and participant and was provided uncurated.

A second Seattle source provided samples from volunteer blood donors who had recovered from COVID-19. Whole blood was collected in K2EDTA tubes by collaborating institutions according to the institutions' own protocols. For TCRbeta analysis, collaborators shipped samples in one of three forms: frozen whole blood, isolated PBMCs, or DNA extracted from either of those sample types. To note about this clone: Its antigen remains undetermined. Base qualities are not recorded, but no much larger clone differs from it by a single base.

For this chain, trimming is 4 bases at the V end and 3 bases at the J end, and the number of junction bases without a gene match is 1. Its CDR3 holds 15 amino acids, cysteine through phenylalanine. Only the CDR3 region is kept as DNA, spanning 45 bases read in frame from base 1. CDR1 and CDR2, looked up from the germline V gene, are MDHEN and SYDVKM. TCRbeta CDR3 regions were amplified from genomic DNA by means of the immunoSEQ Assay, a bias-controlled multiplex PCR. The authors processed their data as follows. The number of nucleated cells in each sample was estimated by amplification of reference gene primers within the assay. Sequence reads were collapsed and filtered to measure the absolute abundance of every unique TCRbeta CDR3 rearrangement. For each sample, productive Simpson clonality was calculated by taking the square root of Simpson's diversity index across productive rearrangements. Held by TCRdb, this immuneACCESS table contains in-frame sequences only and omits some clones. Under half of the omission traces to an unresolved V gene where checked; the cause of the rest is unknown. The V and J calls and clone size come from that table; D and trimming were worked out from the DNA. For this sample the table gives 250,000 to 300,000 clones, of which approximately 88% were detected only once. The top ten clones comprise over 6% of the sample.

The receptor chain draws on TRBV28 and TRBJ2-1; 12 of the junction bases match TRBD2. The TCR was taken from a woman in her 30s who had recovered from COVID-19. The sample consisted of peripheral blood. The CDR3 here reads CASSSTSGGYNEQFF. Read as DNA, the sequence is TGTGCCAGCAGTTCGACTAGCGGGGGCTACAATGAGCAGTTCTTC.